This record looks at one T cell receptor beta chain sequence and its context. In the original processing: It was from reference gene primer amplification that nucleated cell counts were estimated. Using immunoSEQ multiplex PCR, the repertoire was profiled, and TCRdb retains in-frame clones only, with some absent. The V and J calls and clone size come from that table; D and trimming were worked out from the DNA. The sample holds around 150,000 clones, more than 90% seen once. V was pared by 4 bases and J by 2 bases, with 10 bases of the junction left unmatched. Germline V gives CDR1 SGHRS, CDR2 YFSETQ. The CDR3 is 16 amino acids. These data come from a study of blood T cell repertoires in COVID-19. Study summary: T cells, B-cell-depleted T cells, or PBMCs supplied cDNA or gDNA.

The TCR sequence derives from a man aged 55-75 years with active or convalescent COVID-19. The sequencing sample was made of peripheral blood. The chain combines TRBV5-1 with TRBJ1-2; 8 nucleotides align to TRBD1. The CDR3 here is CASSLVGTGENYGYTF. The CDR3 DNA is TGCGCCAGCAGCCTCGTCGGGACAGGTGAAAACTATGGCTACACCTTC.